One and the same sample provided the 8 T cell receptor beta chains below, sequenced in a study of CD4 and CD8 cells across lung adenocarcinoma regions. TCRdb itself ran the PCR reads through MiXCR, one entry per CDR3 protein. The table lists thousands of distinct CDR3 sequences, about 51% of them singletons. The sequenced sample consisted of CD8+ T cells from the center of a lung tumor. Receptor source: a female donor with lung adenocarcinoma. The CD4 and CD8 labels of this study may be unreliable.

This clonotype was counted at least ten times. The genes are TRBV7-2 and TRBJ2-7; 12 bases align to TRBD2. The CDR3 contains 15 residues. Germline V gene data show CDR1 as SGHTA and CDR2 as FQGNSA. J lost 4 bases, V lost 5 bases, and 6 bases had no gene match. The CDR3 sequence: CASSRTSGMFYEQYF. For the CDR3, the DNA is TGTGCCAGCAGCCGGACTAGCGGGATGTTTTACGAGCAGTACTTC.

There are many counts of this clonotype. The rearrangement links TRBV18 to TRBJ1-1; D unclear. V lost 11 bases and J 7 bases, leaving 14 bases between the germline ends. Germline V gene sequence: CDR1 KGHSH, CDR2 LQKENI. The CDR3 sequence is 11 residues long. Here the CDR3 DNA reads TGTGCCGTGAAGTTAGGGCTTGAAGCTTTCTTT. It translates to CAVKLGLEAFF.

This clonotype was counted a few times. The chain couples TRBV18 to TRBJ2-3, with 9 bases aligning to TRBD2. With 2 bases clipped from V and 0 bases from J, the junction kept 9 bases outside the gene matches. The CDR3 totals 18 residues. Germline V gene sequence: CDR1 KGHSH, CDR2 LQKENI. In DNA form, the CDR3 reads TGTGCCAGCTCACCAAGTCTCGGGAGCGGGGGGAGCACAGATACGCAGTATTTT. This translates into CASSPSLGSGGSTDTQYF.

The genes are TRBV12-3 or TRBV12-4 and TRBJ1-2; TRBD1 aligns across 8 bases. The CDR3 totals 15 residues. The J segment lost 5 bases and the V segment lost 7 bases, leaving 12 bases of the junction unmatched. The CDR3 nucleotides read TGTGCCAGCACCCAAGACCCGGGACAGGCATATGGCTACACCTTC. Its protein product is CASTQDPGQAYGYTF.

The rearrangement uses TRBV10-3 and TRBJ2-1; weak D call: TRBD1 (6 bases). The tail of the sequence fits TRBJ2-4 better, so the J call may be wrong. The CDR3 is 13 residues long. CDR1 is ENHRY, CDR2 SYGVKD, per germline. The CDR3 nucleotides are TGTGCCTCCACTACCGGGGACAAAGACACTCAGTACTTC. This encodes CASTTGDKDTQYF.

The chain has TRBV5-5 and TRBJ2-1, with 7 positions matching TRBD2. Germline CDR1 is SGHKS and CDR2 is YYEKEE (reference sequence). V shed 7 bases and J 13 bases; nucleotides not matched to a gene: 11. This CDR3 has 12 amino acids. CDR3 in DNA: TGTGCCAGCGCCAGACTAGCTTCGGCCCAGTTCTTC. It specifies CASARLASAQFF. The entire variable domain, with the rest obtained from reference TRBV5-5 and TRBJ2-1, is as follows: DAGVTQSPTHLIKTRGQQVTLRCSPISGHKSVSWYQQVLGQGPQFIFQYYEKEERGRGNFPDRFSARQFPNYSSELNVNALLLGDSALYLCASARLASAQFFGPGTRLTVL.

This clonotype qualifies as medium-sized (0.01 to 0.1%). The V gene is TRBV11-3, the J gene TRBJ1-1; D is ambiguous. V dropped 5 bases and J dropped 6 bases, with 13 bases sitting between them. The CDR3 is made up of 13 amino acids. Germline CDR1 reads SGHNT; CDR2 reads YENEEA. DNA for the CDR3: TGTGCCAGCAGCCCCGGGATCGGGGCTGAAGCTTTCTTT. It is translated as CASSPGIGAEAFF. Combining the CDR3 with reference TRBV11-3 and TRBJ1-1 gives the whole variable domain EAGVVQSPRYKIIEKKQPVAFWCNPISGHNTLYWYLQNLGQGPELLIRYENEEAVDDSQLPKDRFSAERLKGVDSTLKIQPAELGDSAVYLCASSPGIGAEAFFGQGTRLTVV.

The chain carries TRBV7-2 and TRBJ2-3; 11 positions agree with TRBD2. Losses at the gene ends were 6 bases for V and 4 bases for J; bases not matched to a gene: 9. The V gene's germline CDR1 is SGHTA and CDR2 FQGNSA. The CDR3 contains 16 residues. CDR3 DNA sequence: TGTGCCAGCAGTCAACTAGCGGGAGTTATGGCAGATACGCAGTATTTT. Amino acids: CASSQLAGVMADTQYF.